This T cell receptor beta chain came from a study of T cells in women clearing cervical HPV infection. As for the study in general: Cases were women with histologically confirmed HPV16-related CIN3 or worse, including a couple of invasive cancers.

The CDR3 contains 15 residues. Germline V lookup: CDR1 MNHEY, CDR2 SVGEGT. V trimming: 6 bases; J trimming: 4 bases; junction bases outside the gene matches: 8. Measured with immunoSEQ multiplex PCR; TCRdb has only the in-frame clones, and not every one. The sample data list tens of thousands of clones. To note about this clone: The read terminates 3 residues before the CDR3 end, so the remaining end is supplied by the germline J gene.

All donors had a single incident cervical HPV16 infection, not prevalent. This clonotype originated in a woman aged 18 to 69 with a cervical HPV16 infection that either progressed to CIN3+ or cleared (not recorded which). Sequenced input: blood buffy coat. The rearrangement links TRBV6-2 or TRBV6-3 to TRBJ2-2; 7 bases are a match to TRBD1. Incomplete CDR3 DNA: TGTGCCAGCAGCCCCACAGGGGACAGCACCGGGGAG. This codes for CASSPTGDSTGE. The whole CDR3 is CASSPTGDSTGELFF.